Listed here is a single T cell receptor beta chain. Its matching antigen is unknown. The junction differs from germline at one of its ends, possibly a read error. The record originates from a study of neurological immune-mediated disorders. Study-level results: No sharing of CDR3 amino acid sequences was observed among expanded clones across subjects, suggesting private repertoires in all groups.

The CDR3 length is 12 residues. Germline lookup yields CDR1 LNHNV and CDR2 YYDKDF (reference sequence). Specified time point: longitudinal time-point 2. 2 million PBMCs stored at -80 C were the source of the unsorted libraries. Each CDR3 protein gets one entry after TCRdb re-called the 5' RACE reads with MiXCR. The data hold some 50,000 distinct CDR3 sequences, with around 12% observed a single time. V usage is TRBV15 and J usage is TRBJ2-3; D gene unclear. Sequencing was carried out using PBMCs. The sequence derives from a male donor with HTLV-1-associated myelopathy (HAM/TSP). The DNA of the CDR3 is TGTGTCACCAGCATAGAAACAGATACGCAGTATTTT. Its protein product is CVTSIETDTQYF. Together with reference TRBV15 and TRBJ2-3, the CDR3 gives the full variable domain: DAMVIQNPRYQVTQFGKPVTLSCSQTLNHNVMYWYQQKSSQAPKLLFHYYDKDFNNEADTPDNFQSRRPNTSFCFLDIRSPGLGDTAMYLCVTSIETDTQYFGPGTRLTVL.